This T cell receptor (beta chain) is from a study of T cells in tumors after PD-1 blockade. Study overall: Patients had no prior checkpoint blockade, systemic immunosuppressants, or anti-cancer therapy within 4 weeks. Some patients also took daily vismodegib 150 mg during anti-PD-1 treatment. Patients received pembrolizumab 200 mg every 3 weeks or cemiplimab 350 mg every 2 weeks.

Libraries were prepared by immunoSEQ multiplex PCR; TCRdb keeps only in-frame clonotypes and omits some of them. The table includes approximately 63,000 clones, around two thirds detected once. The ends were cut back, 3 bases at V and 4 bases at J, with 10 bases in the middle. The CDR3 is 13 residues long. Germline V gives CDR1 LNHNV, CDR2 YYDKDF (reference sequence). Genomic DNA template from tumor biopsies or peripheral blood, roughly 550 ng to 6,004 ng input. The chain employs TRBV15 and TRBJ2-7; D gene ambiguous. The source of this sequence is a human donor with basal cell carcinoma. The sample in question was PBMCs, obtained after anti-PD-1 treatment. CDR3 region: CATSSGDSYEQYF. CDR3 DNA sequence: TGTGCCACCAGCAGCGGCGACTCTTACGAGCAGTACTTC.